These T cell receptor beta chains were read from a single sample in a study of blood T cells in healthy people across ages. A single record per CDR3 protein comes from TCRdb applying MiXCR to the 5' RACE reads. There are approximately 760,000 distinct CDR3 sequences in the sample; roughly 25% occur only once, and roughly a tenth lies in the top ten. This sample was shared with a second study, whose subject was T cells of mothers and their children.

The sample taken for sequencing was blood. The receptors were gathered from a boy aged 10-17 years in good health. The CDR3 runs from the conserved cysteine through the conserved F or W. Fields, in order: V gene, CDR3 length, D gene, J gene, CDR3 protein. A D gene is named only where the DNA matches it firmly.

v_call: TRBV7-9
cdr3_length: 13
d_call: NA
j_call: TRBJ2-1
cdr3_aa: CASSLIPRDEQFF

v_call: TRBV29-1
cdr3_length: 9
d_call: NA
j_call: TRBJ1-2
cdr3_aa: CSVEGTFNF

v_call: TRBV28
cdr3_length: 14
d_call: NA
j_call: TRBJ2-5
cdr3_aa: CASSTGPPQKTQYF

v_call: TRBV20-1
cdr3_length: 13
d_call: TRBD1
j_call: TRBJ2-2
cdr3_aa: CSAHRGNTGELFF

v_call: TRBV5-1
cdr3_length: 14
d_call: NA
j_call: TRBJ2-5
cdr3_aa: CASSLVGGSETQYF

v_call: TRBV5-1
cdr3_length: 13
d_call: NA
j_call: TRBJ1-1
cdr3_aa: CASSYDMNTEAFF

v_call: TRBV20-1
cdr3_length: 17
d_call: TRBD2
j_call: TRBJ2-5
cdr3_aa: CSAVPEVLAGFQETQYF

v_call: TRBV3-1
cdr3_length: 14
d_call: NA
j_call: TRBJ2-1
cdr3_aa: CASSPRGLPAEQFF

v_call: TRBV3-1
cdr3_length: 14
d_call: TRBD1
j_call: TRBJ2-5
cdr3_aa: CASSRTYRGETQYF

v_call: TRBV20-1
cdr3_length: 14
d_call: NA
j_call: TRBJ2-1
cdr3_aa: CSARDASSYNEQFF

v_call: TRBV7-8
cdr3_length: 15
d_call: NA
j_call: TRBJ1-2
cdr3_aa: CASSSLYNIRGGYTF

v_call: TRBV20-1
cdr3_length: 14
d_call: NA
j_call: TRBJ1-2
cdr3_aa: CSARGGESGYGYTF